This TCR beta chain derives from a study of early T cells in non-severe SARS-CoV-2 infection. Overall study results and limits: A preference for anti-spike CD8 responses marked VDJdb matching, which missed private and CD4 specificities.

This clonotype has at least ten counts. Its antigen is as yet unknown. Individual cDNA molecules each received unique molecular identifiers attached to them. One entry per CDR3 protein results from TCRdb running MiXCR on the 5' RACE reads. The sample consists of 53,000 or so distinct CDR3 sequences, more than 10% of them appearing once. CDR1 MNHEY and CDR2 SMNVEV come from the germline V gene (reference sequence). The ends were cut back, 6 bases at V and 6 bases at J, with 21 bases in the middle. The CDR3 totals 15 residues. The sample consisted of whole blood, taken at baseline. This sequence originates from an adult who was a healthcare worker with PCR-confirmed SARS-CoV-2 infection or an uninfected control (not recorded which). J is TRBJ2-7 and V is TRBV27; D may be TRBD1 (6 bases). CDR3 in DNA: TGTGCCAGCAGGGAACCGACTGGTCCCAGGGGCGAGCAGTACTTC. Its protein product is CASREPTGPRGEQYF.